These 26 T cell receptor beta chains were sequenced from one sample in a study of T cell changes during pregnancy in multiple sclerosis. Measured with immunoSEQ multiplex PCR; TCRdb has only the in-frame clones, and not every one. Seen here are about 110,000 clones, around nine tenths observed once, and the top ten hold 1.5%. The specimen comprised peripheral blood, sampled in the third trimester of pregnancy. These TCRs come from a female donor with multiple sclerosis, enrolled in a pregnancy study.

The J gene is TRBJ1-3, the V gene TRBV5-1; D unclear. The CDR3 has 15 amino acids. Trimming removed 2 bases from V and 1 base from J, with 10 bases in between. Per germline, CDR1 SGHRS and CDR2 YFSETQ. The DNA of the CDR3 is TGCGCCAGCAGCTTTGTGGGAGGTTCTGGAAACACCATATATTTT. Amino acid sequence: CASSFVGGSGNTIYF.

The chain carries TRBV5-1 and TRBJ2-3, with 8 bases lining up with TRBD1. The CDR3 covers 15 residues. Losses at the gene ends were 4 bases for V and 1 base for J; bases not matched to a gene: 5. Germline V lookup: CDR1 SGHRS, CDR2 YFSETQ. CDR3 nucleotide sequence: TGCGCCAGCAGCCCGGAGACAGGGGGCACAGATACGCAGTATTTT. It specifies CASSPETGGTDTQYF.

The chain joins TRBV30 to TRBJ2-1; 10 bases are shared with TRBD2. Germline lookup yields CDR1 GTSNPN and CDR2 SVGIG (reference sequence). The trim removed 2 bases at V and 4 bases at J, leaving 2 bases unmatched. CDR3 length equals 14 residues. The CDR3: CAWSQLAGYNEQFF. The CDR3 DNA reads TGTGCCTGGAGTCAACTAGCGGGATACAATGAGCAGTTCTTC.

This sequence joins TRBV5-4 and TRBJ1-2; TRBD1 aligns across 7 bases. V trimming: 1 base; J trimming: 4 bases; junction bases outside the gene matches: 7. The CDR3 has 15 amino acids. Germline V gives CDR1 SGHNT, CDR2 YYREEE (reference sequence). This CDR3 is CASSLMAGGSYGYTF. CDR3 bases: TGTGCCAGCAGCTTGATGGCAGGGGGAAGCTATGGCTACACCTTC.

The V and J genes are TRBV7-3 and TRBJ2-4; D perhaps matches TRBD1 (6 bases). V was clipped by 5 bases and J by 9 bases, with 14 bases between them. Looked up from germline, CDR1 is SGHTA and CDR2 is FQGTGA. The length of the CDR3 is 13 residues. CDR3 sequence (DNA): TGTGCCAGCAGCACGGGGTTAGGGGGCATTCAGTACTTC. Translation: CASSTGLGGIQYF.

This rearrangement joins TRBV30 to TRBJ1-1; TRBD1 aligns across 8 bases. There are 12 residues in the CDR3. Unmatched junction bases numbered 7, after V lost 3 bases and J lost 10 bases. Germline V lookup: CDR1 GTSNPN, CDR2 SVGIG (reference sequence). CDR3 residues: CAWSAGQGVAFF. Written as DNA, the CDR3 is TGTGCCTGGAGCGCAGGACAGGGTGTAGCTTTCTTT.

The V call is TRBV7-6, the J call TRBJ2-2; D is unclear. Between the trimmed V and J ends, which lost 8 bases and 4 bases, there was a span of 8 bases. Germline CDR1 is SGHVS and CDR2 is FNYEAQ. The CDR3 runs 12 residues. The DNA of the CDR3 is TGTGCCAGCCGCACAGCCACCGGGGAGCTGTTTTTT. Protein product: CASRTATGELFF.

The chain links TRBV18 to TRBJ1-2, with 7 bases aligning to TRBD1. CDR3 length equals 13 residues. V lost 2 bases to trimming and J lost 7 bases; unmatched junction nucleotides: 4. CDR1 KGHSH and CDR2 LQKENI come from the germline V gene. CDR3 DNA: TGTGCCAGCTCACCAGGGACAGAGGGTGGCTACACCTTC. As protein: CASSPGTEGGYTF. The variable domain in full, completed from reference TRBV18 and TRBJ1-2, reads NAGVMQNPRHLVRRRGQEARLRCSPMKGHSHVYWYRQLPEEGLKFMVYLQKENIIDESGMPKERFSAEFPKEGPSILRIQQVVRGDSAAYFCASSPGTEGGYTFGSGTRLTVV.

V is TRBV4-2 and J is TRBJ2-2; TRBD2 aligns across 10 bases. V shed 1 base, J shed 1 base, and the junction held 6 bases outside the gene matches. The CDR3 covers 18 residues. CDR1 and CDR2 from the germline V gene are LGHNA and YNFKEQ. The CDR3 spells CASSQGGRLAGNTGELFF. The CDR3 region has the DNA TGTGCCAGCAGCCAAGGCGGCCGACTAGCGGGGAACACCGGGGAGCTGTTTTTT.

The V gene is TRBV7-8, the J gene TRBJ2-5; TRBD1 aligns across 7 bases. V lost 1 base, J lost 5 bases, and 1 base stayed unmatched. Germline V CDR1 and CDR2: SGHVS, FQNEAQ. CDR3 length equals 13 residues. In DNA, the CDR3 is TGTGCCAGCAGCTTAGAACAGGGGGAGACCCAGTACTTC. It encodes CASSLEQGETQYF. Using reference TRBV7-8 and TRBJ2-5 for the parts outside the CDR3, the full variable domain is GAGVSQSPRYKVAKRGQDVALRCDPISGHVSLFWYQQALGQGPEFLTYFQNEAQLDKSGLPSDRFFAERPEGSVSTLKIQRTQQEDSAVYLCASSLEQGETQYFGPGTRLLVL.

In its sample, this clone was seen once. The CDR3 protein is CASSFLAASTDTQYF. The CDR3 DNA reads TGTGCCAGCAGCTTTTTAGCGGCTAGCACAGATACGCAGTATTTT. This rearrangement joins TRBV5-8 to TRBJ2-3, with D possibly TRBD2 on 6 matching bases. CDR1 and CDR2 (germline): SGHTS, YDEGEE. The CDR3 extends over 15 amino acids. The V gene lost 2 bases and the J gene lost 0 bases, with 10 bases spanning the gap. Based on the CDR3 plus reference TRBV5-8 and TRBJ2-3, the full variable domain is EAGVTQSPTHLIKTRGQQATLRCSPISGHTSVYWYQQALGLGLQFLLWYDEGEERNRGNFPPRFSGRQFPNYSSELNVNALELEDSALYLCASSFLAASTDTQYFGPGTRLTVL.

This clone was seen more than once but under ten times. The rearrangement links TRBV30 to TRBJ2-5; D gene unclear. Germline V gives CDR1 GTSNPN, CDR2 SVGIG (reference sequence). The length of the CDR3 is 12 residues. The V and J ends lost 0 bases and 5 bases respectively, with 7 bases between them. CDR3 bases: TGTGCCTGGAGTGTAGCAATGGAGACCCAGTACTTC. It yields the protein CAWSVAMETQYF.

The gene calls are TRBV6-6 and TRBJ2-1; no clear D gene. Germline CDR1 MNHNY, CDR2 SVGAGI (reference sequence). This CDR3 is 11 amino acids long. V was trimmed by 3 bases and J by 8 bases, leaving 5 bases between them. CDR3 nucleotide sequence: TGTGCCAGCAGTTATTCGGATGAGCAGTTCTTC. It yields the protein CASSYSDEQFF.

The chain couples TRBV15 to TRBJ2-7; weak D call: TRBD1 (6 bases). The CDR3 spans 15 residues. CDR1 and CDR2 (germline): LNHNV, YYDKDF (reference sequence). The V end lost 0 bases, the J end lost 1 base, and 10 bases lay between the germline ends. In DNA, the CDR3 is TGTGCCACCAGCAGAGATTGGGACAAATCCTACGAGCAGTACTTC. It codes for CATSRDWDKSYEQYF.

The chain carries TRBV11-2 and TRBJ1-6; 9 bases are shared with TRBD1. This CDR3 is 15 amino acids long. V trimming: 0 bases; J trimming: 10 bases; junction bases outside the gene matches: 4. Per the germline V gene, CDR1 is SGHAT and CDR2 is FQNNGV. The CDR3 region is CASSLEQGAWSPLHF. CDR3 sequence (DNA): TGTGCCAGCAGCTTAGAACAGGGGGCTTGGTCACCCCTCCACTTT.

The genes are TRBV29-1 and TRBJ1-2; 7 nucleotides agree with TRBD1. V trimming: 6 bases; J trimming: 9 bases; junction bases outside the gene matches: 7. The germline V gene has CDR1 SQVTM and CDR2 ANQGSEA. This CDR3 is 11 amino acids long. The CDR3 loop reads CSVAMTGSYTF. The CDR3 DNA reads as TGCAGCGTAGCTATGACAGGGAGCTACACCTTC.

V gene TRBV5-8 combines with J gene TRBJ1-4; TRBD1 matches at 7 bases. Germline V gene sequence: CDR1 SGHTS, CDR2 YDEGEE. The CDR3 has 15 residues. V was pared by 5 bases and J by 0 bases, with 4 bases of the junction left unmatched. CDR3: CASRPDRATNEKLFF. The DNA for the CDR3 is TGTGCCAGCAGGCCTGACAGGGCAACTAATGAAAAACTGTTTTTT.

The chain links TRBV5-4 to TRBJ1-3, with a weak D call TRBD1 (6 bases). V was clipped by 0 bases and J by 4 bases, with 14 bases between them. The germline V gene has CDR1 SGHNT and CDR2 YYREEE (reference sequence). The CDR3 is 16 residues long. Here the CDR3 reads CASSLGAGALGNTIYF. The DNA of the CDR3 is TGTGCCAGCAGCTTGGGAGCAGGGGCGTTGGGAAACACCATATATTTT.

The chain has TRBV5-1 and TRBJ2-7, with 10 bases matching TRBD1. V shed 1 base and J 2 bases; nucleotides not matched to a gene: 9. This CDR3 spans 17 amino acids. Germline V lookup: CDR1 SGHRS, CDR2 YFSETQ. The CDR3 is CASSLRARDRGTYEQYF. CDR3 nucleotides: TGCGCCAGCAGCTTGAGGGCCCGGGACAGGGGAACCTACGAGCAGTACTTC.

The chain has TRBV5-1 and TRBJ1-5, with a weak D call TRBD1 (5 bases). Trimming took off 0 bases at V and 2 bases at J, with 9 bases between the two ends. CDR1 SGHRS and CDR2 YFSETQ come from the germline V gene. The CDR3 spans 15 residues. CDR3: CASSLAGEGNQPQHF. The CDR3 DNA follows: TGCGCCAGCAGCTTGGCGGGGGAGGGCAATCAGCCCCAGCATTTT.

The chain carries TRBV27 and TRBJ2-1; D uncertain. The CDR3 totals 16 residues. Germline V gene lookup returns CDR1 MNHEY and CDR2 SMNVEV (reference sequence). Trimming took 3 bases from V and 0 from J, leaving 12 bases between them. As DNA, the CDR3 is TGTGCCAGCAGTTTGTCTCTGCTAAGCTCCTACAATGAGCAGTTCTTC. Translated, it gives CASSLSLLSSYNEQFF.

This sequence joins TRBV11-2 and TRBJ2-1; a weak D match, TRBD2 (6 bases). Trimming shortened V by 5 bases and J by 5 bases, and 16 bases separated the two germline ends. Germline V lookup: CDR1 SGHAT, CDR2 FQNNGV. The CDR3 consists of 15 residues. CDR3 amino acids: CASSPGGTRNNEQFF. The CDR3 DNA sequence: TGTGCCAGCAGCCCCGGGGGAACTCGGAACAATGAGCAGTTCTTC.

This clone was detected a few times. V is TRBV30 and J is TRBJ1-1, with 7 bases that match TRBD1. CDR1 and CDR2 (germline): GTSNPN, SVGIG (reference sequence). The length of the CDR3 is 14 residues. V gave up 0 bases and J gave up 5 bases; unmatched junction bases: 6. Here the CDR3 DNA reads TGTGCCTGGAGTGTATCCAGGGGGAGAACTGAAGCTTTCTTT. This translates into CAWSVSRGRTEAFF.

V and J are TRBV27 and TRBJ2-1, with TRBD2 matching 12 bases. There are 17 residues in the CDR3. The germline V gene has CDR1 MNHEY and CDR2 SMNVEV (reference sequence). V gave up 3 bases and J gave up 4 bases; unmatched junction bases: 7. The CDR3 here is CASSLATGLAGYNEQFF. The CDR3 coding sequence is TGTGCCAGCAGTTTGGCGACCGGACTAGCGGGATACAATGAGCAGTTCTTC.

This sequence joins TRBV7-2 and TRBJ2-3; D gene ambiguous. The CDR3 length is 14 residues. V gave up 1 base and J gave up 6 bases, with 11 bases separating them. Germline loops: CDR1 SGHTA, CDR2 FQGNSA. This CDR3 reads CASSLEDSRDTQYF. The CDR3 DNA follows: TGTGCCAGCAGCTTAGAGGATTCTAGGGATACGCAGTATTTT.

This rearrangement joins TRBV28 to TRBJ1-1; tentative D call: TRBD1 (5 bases). The length of the CDR3 is 11 residues. The V gene's germline CDR1 is MDHEN and CDR2 SYDVKM. Deletions cut 5 bases from V and 6 bases from J, with 7 bases between. The CDR3 spells CASSRDSEAFF. The CDR3 DNA reads TGTGCCAGCAGTAGGGACTCTGAAGCTTTCTTT.